This T cell receptor beta chain was sequenced for a study of identical twins. This clonotype was found many times. The germline V gene has CDR1 SQVTM and CDR2 ANQGSEA. Trimming at V came to 4 bases and at J to 3 bases, leaving 7 bases not matched to a gene. This CDR3 has 16 residues. Each CDR3 protein is one row after TCRdb ran MiXCR on the 5' RACE reads. The top ten hold roughly 7% of the sample, which has roughly 290,000 distinct CDR3 sequences, over 8.5% seen once. Another study also made use of these data, one on yellow fever vaccine responses in identical twins.

The rearrangement uses TRBV29-1 and TRBJ2-1; 12 bases match TRBD2. Source material: CD8+ T cells sorted from blood. The source is a woman between 18 and 29 years old in good health. CDR3 in amino acids: CSVVLTSGSFYNEQFF. The CDR3 DNA reads as TGCAGCGTTGTCTTGACTAGCGGGAGTTTCTACAATGAGCAGTTCTTC.